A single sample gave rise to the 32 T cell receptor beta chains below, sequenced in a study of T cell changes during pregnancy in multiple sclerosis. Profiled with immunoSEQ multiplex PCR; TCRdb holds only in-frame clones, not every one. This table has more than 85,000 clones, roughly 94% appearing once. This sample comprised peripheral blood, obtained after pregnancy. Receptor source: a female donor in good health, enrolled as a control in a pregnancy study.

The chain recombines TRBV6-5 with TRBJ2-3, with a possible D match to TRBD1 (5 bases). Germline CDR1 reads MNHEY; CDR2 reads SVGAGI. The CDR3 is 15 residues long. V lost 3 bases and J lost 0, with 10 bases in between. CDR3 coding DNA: TGTGCCAGCAGTTATAACCAGGGTAGCACAGATACGCAGTATTTT. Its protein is CASSYNQGSTDTQYF.

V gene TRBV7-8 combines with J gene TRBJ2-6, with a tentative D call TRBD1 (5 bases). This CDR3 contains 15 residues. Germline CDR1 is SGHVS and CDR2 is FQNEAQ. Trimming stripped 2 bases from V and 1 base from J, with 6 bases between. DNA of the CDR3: TGTGCCAGCAGCTTAAGGGGTTCTGGGGCCAACGTCCTGACTTTC. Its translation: CASSLRGSGANVLTF.

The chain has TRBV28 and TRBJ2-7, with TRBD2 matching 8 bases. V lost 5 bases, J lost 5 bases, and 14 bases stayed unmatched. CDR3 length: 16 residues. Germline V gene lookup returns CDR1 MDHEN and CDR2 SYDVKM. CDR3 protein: CASSPLITGGVHEQYF. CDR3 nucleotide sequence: TGTGCCAGCAGTCCTCTCATTACGGGAGGGGTCCACGAGCAGTACTTC.

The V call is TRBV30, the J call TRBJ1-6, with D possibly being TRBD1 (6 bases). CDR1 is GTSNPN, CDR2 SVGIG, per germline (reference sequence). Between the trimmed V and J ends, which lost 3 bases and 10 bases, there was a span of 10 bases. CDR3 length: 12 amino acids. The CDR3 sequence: CAWRQGYSPLHF. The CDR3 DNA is TGTGCCTGGAGACAGGGTTACTCACCCCTCCACTTT. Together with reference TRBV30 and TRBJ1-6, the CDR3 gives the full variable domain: SQTIHQWPATLVQPVGSPLSLECTVEGTSNPNLYWYRQAAGRGLQLLFYSVGIGQISSEVPQNLSASRPQDRQFILSSKKLLLSDSGFYLCAWRQGYSPLHFGNGTRLTVT.

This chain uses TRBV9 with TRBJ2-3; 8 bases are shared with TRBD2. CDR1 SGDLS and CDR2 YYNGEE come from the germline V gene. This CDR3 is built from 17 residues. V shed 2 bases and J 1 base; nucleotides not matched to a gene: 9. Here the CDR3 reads CASSVGGRMFGTDTQYF. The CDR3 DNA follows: TGTGCCAGCAGCGTCGGCGGGAGGATGTTCGGCACAGATACGCAGTATTTT.

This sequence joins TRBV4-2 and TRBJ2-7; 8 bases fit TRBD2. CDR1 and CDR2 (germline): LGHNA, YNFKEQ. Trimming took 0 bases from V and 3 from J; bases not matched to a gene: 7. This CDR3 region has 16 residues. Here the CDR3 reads CASSQDEAGEGYEQYF. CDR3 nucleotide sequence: TGTGCCAGCAGCCAAGACGAAGCGGGAGAGGGCTACGAGCAGTACTTC.

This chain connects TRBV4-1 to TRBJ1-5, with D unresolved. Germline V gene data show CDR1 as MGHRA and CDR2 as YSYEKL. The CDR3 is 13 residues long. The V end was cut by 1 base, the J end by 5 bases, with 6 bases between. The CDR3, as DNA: TGCGCCAGCAGCCAAGGTCCTTATCAGCCCCAGCATTTT. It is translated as CASSQGPYQPQHF.

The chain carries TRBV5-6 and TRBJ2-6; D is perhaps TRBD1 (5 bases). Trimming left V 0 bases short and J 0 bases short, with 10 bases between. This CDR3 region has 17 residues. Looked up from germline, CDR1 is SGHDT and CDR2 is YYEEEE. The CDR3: CASSLGRAFSGANVLTF. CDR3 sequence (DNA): TGTGCCAGCAGCTTGGGCAGGGCGTTCTCTGGGGCCAACGTCCTGACTTTC.

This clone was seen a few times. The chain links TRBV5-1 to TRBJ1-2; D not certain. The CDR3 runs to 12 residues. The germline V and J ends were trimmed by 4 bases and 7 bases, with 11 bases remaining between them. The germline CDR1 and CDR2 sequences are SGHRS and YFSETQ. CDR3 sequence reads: CASSPSRVGYTF. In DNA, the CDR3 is TGCGCCAGCAGCCCCTCCCGGGTTGGCTACACCTTC. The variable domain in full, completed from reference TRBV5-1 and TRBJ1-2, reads KAGVTQTPRYLIKTRGQQVTLSCSPISGHRSVSWYQQTPGQGLQFLFEYFSETQRNKGNFPGRFSGRQFSNSRSEMNVSTLELGDSALYLCASSPSRVGYTFGSGTRLTVV.

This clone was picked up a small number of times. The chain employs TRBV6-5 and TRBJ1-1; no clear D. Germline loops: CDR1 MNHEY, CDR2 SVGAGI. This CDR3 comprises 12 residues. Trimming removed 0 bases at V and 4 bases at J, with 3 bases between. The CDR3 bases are TGTGCCAGCAGTTACTCGCGCACTGAAGCTTTCTTT. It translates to CASSYSRTEAFF.

The CDR3 sequence is CATQTVEALYEQYF. The CDR3 DNA reads as TGTGCCACCCAGACGGTTGAGGCGCTCTACGAGCAGTACTTC. This chain joins TRBV28 and TRBJ2-7; D is unresolved. Germline CDR1 and CDR2: MDHEN and SYDVKM. This CDR3 has 14 amino acids. Trimming took off 10 bases at V and 3 bases at J, with 19 bases between the two ends.

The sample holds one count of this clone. CDR3 in DNA: TGCGCCAGCAGCACAGCCTTCCAAGAGACCCAGTACTTC. This sequence encodes CASSTAFQETQYF. V usage is TRBV5-1 and J usage is TRBJ2-5; no reliable D call. The CDR3 is 13 amino acids. Trimming removed 4 bases at V and 1 base at J, with 8 bases between. Germline CDR1 SGHRS, CDR2 YFSETQ.

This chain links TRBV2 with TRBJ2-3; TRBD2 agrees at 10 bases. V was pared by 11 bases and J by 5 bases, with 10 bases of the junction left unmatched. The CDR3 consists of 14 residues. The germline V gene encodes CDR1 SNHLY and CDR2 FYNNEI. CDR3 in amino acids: CAGAPASGRDTQYF. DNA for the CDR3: TGTGCCGGAGCCCCGGCTAGCGGGAGAGATACGCAGTATTTT. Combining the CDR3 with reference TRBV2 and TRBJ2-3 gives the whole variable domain EPEVTQTPSHQVTQMGQEVILRCVPISNHLYFYWYRQILGQKVEFLVSFYNNEISEKSEIFDDQFSVERPDGSNFTLKIRSTKLEDSAMYFCAGAPASGRDTQYFGPGTRLTVL.

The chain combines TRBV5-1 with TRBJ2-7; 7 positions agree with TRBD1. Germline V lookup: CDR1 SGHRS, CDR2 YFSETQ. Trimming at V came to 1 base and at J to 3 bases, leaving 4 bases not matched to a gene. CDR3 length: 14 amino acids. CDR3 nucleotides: TGCGCCAGCAGCTTGTTTGGGGACAGCTACGAGCAGTACTTC. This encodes CASSLFGDSYEQYF.

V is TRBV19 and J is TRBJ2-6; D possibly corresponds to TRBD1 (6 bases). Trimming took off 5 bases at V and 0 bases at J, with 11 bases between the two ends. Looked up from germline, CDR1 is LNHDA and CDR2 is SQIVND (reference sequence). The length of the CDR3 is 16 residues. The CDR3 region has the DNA TGTGCCAGTAGTGCATCAGGGGTCTCTGGGGCCAACGTCCTGACTTTC. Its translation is CASSASGVSGANVLTF.

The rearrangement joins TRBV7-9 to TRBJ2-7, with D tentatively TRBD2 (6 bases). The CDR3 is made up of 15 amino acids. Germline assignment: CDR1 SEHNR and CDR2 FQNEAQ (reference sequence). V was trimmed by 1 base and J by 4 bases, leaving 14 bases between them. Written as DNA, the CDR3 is TGTGCCAGCAGCTTAGATGTTAGCGGCCGTTACGAGCAGTACTTC. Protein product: CASSLDVSGRYEQYF.

CDR3 sequence reads: CASSRGTSGDTQYF. The CDR3 DNA sequence: TGCGCCAGCAGCCGCGGGACTAGCGGGGATACGCAGTATTTT. This chain connects TRBV4-1 to TRBJ2-3; TRBD2 aligns across 12 bases. The CDR3 loop spans 14 amino acids. Germline V gene lookup returns CDR1 MGHRA and CDR2 YSYEKL. The J segment lost 6 bases and the V segment lost 4 bases, leaving 2 bases of the junction unmatched.

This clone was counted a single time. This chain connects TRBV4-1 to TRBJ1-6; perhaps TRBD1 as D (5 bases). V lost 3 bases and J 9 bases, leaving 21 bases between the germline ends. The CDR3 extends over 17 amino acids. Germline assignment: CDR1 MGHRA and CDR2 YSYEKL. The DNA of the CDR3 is TGCGCCAGCAGCCAGCCGTGGGCAGGGTCTTGGTTTTCACCCCTCCACTTT. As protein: CASSQPWAGSWFSPLHF.

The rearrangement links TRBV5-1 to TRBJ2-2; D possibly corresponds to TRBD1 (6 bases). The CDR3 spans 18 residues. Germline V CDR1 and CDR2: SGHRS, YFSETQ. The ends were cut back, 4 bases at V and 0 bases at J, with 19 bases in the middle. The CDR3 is CASSAKKGQAANTGELFF. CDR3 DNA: TGCGCCAGCAGCGCCAAAAAGGGACAAGCCGCGAACACCGGGGAGCTGTTTTTT.

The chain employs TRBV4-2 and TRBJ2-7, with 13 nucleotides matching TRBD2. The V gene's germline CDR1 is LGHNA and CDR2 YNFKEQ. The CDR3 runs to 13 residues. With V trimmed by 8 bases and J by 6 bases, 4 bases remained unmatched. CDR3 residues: CASAGTSGTEQYF. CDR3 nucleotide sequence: TGTGCCAGCGCCGGGACTAGCGGGACCGAGCAGTACTTC.

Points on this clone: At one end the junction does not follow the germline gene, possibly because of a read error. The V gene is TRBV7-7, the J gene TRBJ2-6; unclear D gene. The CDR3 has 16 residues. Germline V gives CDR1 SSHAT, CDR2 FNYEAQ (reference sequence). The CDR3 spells CASSLDPISGANVLTF. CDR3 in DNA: TGTGCTAGCAGCTTAGACCCTATCTCTGGGGCCAACGTCCTGACTTTC.

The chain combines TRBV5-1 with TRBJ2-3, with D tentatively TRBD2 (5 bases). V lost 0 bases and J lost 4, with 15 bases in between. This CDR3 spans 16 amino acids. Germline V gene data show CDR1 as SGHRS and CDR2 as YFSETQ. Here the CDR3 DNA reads TGCGCCAGCAGCTTGGAGGCGAATCGGGGTTCAGATACGCAGTATTTT. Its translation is CASSLEANRGSDTQYF.

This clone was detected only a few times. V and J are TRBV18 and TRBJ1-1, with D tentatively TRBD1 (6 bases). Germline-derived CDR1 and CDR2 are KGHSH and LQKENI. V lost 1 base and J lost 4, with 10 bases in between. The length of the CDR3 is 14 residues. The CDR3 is CASSPHEGGTEAFF. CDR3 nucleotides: TGTGCCAGCTCACCACACGAAGGGGGCACTGAAGCTTTCTTT.

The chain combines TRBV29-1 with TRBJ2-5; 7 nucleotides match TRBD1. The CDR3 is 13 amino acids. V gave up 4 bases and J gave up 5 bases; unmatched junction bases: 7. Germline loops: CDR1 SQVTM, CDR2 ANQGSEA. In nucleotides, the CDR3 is TGCAGCGTTGTGCTAGGGGGCGAGGAGACCCAGTACTTC. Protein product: CSVVLGGEETQYF.

In DNA, the CDR3 is TGCGCCAGCAGCGGACTTGGGCAGCCTCCCTACACCTTC. Its translation: CASSGLGQPPYTF. The chain is built from TRBV5-1 and TRBJ1-2, with D hard to call. The germline CDR1 and CDR2 sequences are SGHRS and YFSETQ. This CDR3 is 13 amino acids long. Trimming took 4 bases from V and 10 from J, leaving 17 bases between them.

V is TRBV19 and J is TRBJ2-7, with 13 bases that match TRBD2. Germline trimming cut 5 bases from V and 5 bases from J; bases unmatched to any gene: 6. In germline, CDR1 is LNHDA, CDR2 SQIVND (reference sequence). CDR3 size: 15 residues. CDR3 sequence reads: CASSLRLAGGHEQYF. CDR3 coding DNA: TGTGCCAGTAGTCTCCGACTAGCGGGAGGTCACGAGCAGTACTTC.

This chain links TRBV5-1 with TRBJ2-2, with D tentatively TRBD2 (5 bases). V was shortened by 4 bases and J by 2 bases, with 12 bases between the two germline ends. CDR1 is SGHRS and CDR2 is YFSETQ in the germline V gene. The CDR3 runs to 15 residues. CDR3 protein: CASSRGSTNTGELFF. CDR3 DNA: TGCGCCAGCAGCCGCGGGTCGACCAACACCGGGGAGCTGTTTTTT.

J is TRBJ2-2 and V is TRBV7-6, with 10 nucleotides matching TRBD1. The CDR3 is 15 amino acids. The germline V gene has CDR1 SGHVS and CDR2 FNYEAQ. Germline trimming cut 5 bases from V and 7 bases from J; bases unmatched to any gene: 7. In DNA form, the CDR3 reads TGTGCCAGCAGCCAGAGACAGGGGGCGGACGGGGAGCTGTTTTTT. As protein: CASSQRQGADGELFF.

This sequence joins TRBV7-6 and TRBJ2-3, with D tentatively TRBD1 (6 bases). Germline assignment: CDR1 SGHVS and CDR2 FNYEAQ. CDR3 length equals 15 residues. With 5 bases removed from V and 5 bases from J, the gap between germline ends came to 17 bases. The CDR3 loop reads CASSRRQASIDTQYF. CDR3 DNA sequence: TGTGCCAGCAGCCGCCGACAGGCGTCGATAGATACGCAGTATTTT.

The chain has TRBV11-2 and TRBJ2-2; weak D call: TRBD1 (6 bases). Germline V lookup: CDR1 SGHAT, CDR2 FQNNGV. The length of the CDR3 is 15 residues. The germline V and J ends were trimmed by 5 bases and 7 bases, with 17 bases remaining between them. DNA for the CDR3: TGTGCCAGCAGCGGAATTACTAGGGGGAACGGGGAGCTGTTTTTT. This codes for CASSGITRGNGELFF. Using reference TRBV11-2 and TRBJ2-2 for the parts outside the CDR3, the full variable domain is EAGVAQSPRYKIIEKRQSVAFWCNPISGHATLYWYQQILGQGPKLLIQFQNNGVVDDSQLPKDRFSAERLKGVDSTLKIQPAKLEDSAVYLCASSGITRGNGELFFGEGSRLTVL.

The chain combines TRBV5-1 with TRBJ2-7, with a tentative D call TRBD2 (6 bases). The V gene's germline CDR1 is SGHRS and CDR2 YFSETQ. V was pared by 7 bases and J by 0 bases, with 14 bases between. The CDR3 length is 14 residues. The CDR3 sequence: CASGTSPSSYEQYF. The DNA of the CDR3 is TGCGCCAGCGGTACTAGCCCCAGCTCCTACGAGCAGTACTTC.

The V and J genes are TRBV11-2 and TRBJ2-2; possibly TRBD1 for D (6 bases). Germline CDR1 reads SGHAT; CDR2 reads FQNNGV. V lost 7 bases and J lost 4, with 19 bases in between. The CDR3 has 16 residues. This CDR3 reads CASTRGTGSVTGELFF. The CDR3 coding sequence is TGTGCCAGCACCCGAGGTACAGGGTCAGTCACCGGGGAGCTGTTTTTT.